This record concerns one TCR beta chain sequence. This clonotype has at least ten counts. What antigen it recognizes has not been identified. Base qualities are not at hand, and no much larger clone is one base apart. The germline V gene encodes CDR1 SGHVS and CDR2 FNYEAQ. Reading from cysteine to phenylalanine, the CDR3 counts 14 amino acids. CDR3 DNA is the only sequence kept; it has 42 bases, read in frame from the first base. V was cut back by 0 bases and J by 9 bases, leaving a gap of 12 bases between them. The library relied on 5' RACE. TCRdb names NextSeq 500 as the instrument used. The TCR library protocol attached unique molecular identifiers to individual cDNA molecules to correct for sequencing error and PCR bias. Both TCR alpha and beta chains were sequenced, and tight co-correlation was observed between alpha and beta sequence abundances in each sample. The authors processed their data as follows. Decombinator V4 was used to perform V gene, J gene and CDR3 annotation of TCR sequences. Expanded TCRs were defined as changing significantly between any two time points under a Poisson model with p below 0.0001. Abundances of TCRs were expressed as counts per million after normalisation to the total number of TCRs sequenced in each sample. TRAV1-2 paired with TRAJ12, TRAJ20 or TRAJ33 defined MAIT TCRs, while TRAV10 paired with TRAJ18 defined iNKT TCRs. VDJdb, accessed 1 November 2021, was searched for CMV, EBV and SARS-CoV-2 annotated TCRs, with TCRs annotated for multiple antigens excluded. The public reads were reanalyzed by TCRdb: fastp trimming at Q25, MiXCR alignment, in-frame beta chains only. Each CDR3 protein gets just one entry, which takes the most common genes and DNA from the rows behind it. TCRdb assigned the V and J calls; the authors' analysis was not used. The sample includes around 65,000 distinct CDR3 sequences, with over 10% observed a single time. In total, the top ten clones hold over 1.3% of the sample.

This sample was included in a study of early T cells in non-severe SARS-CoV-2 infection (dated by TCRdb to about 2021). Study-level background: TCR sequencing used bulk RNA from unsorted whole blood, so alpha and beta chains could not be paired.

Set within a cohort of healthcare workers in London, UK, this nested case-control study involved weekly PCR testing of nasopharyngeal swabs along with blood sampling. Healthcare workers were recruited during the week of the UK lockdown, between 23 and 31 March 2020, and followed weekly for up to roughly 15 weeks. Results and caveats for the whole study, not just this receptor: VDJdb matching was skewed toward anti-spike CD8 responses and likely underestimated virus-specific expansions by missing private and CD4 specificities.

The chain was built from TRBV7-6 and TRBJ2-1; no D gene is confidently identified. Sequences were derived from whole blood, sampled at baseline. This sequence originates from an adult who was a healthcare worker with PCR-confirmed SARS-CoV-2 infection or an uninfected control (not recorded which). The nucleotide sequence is TGTGCCAGCAGCTTAGCGCTGGAGCTCTCTGAGCAGTTCTTC. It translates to CASSLALELSEQFF.